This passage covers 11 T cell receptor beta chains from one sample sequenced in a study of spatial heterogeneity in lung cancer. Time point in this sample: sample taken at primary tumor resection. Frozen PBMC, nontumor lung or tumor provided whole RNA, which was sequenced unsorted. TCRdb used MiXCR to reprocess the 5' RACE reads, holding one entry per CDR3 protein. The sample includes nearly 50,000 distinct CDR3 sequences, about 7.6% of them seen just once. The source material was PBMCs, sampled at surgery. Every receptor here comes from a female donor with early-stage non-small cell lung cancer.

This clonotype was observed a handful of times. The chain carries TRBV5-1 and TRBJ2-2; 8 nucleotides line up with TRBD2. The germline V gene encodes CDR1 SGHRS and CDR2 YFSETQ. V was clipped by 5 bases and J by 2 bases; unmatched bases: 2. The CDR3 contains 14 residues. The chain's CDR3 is CASRRTSNTGELFF. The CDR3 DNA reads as TGCGCCAGCAGGAGGACTAGCAACACCGGGGAGCTGTTTTTT. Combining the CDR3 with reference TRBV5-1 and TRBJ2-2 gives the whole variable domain KAGVTQTPRYLIKTRGQQVTLSCSPISGHRSVSWYQQTPGQGLQFLFEYFSETQRNKGNFPGRFSGRQFSNSRSEMNVSTLELGDSALYLCASRRTSNTGELFFGEGSRLTVL.

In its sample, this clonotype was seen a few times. The CDR3 region has the DNA TGTGCCAGCAGCTTCGACAGGGGGCACACAGATACGCAGTATTTT. Translation gives CASSFDRGHTDTQYF. This chain uses TRBV11-2 with TRBJ2-3, with 10 bases that match TRBD1. This CDR3 has 15 amino acids. In germline, CDR1 is SGHAT, CDR2 FQNNGV. V shed 3 bases and J 2 bases; nucleotides not matched to a gene: 2.

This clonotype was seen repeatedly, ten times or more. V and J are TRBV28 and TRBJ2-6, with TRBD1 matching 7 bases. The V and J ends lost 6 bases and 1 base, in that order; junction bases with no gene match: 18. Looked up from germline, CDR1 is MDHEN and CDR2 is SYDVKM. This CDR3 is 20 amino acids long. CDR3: CASSRPDRTVFFSGANVLTF. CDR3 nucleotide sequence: TGTGCCAGCAGCCGGCCGGACAGGACCGTATTCTTTTCTGGGGCCAACGTCCTGACTTTC.

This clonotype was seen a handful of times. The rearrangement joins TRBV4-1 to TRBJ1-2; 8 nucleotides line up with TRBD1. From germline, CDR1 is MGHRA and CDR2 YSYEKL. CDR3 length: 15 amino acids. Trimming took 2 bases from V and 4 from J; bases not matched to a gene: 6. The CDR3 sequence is CASSQRQGLGYGYTF. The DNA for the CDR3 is TGCGCCAGCAGCCAACGACAGGGGTTGGGCTATGGCTACACCTTC.

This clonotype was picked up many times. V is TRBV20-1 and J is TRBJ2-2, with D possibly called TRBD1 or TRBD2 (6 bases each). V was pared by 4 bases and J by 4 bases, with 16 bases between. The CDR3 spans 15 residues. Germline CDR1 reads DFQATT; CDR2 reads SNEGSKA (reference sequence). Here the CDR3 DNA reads TGCAGTGCTAATAACGGGGGCTCGAGCACCGGGGAGCTGTTTTTT. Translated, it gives CSANNGGSSTGELFF.

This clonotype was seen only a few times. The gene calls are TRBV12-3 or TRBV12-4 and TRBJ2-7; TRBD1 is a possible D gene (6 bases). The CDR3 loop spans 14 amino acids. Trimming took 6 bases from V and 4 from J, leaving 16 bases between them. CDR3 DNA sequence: TGTGCCAGCAGCCCGGGACATGGGGTGTACGAGCAGTACTTC. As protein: CASSPGHGVYEQYF.

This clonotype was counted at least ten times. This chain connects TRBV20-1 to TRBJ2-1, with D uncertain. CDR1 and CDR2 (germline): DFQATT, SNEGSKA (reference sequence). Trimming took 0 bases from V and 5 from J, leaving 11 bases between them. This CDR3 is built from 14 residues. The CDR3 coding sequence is TGCAGTGCTAGAGATCTGCGAGGAAACAATGAGCAGTTCTTC. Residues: CSARDLRGNNEQFF.

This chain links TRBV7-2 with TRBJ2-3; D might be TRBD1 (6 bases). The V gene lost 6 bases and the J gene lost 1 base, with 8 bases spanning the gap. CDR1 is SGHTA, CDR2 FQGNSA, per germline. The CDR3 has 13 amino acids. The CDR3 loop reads CASRGAGTDTQYF. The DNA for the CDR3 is TGTGCCAGCAGGGGGGCCGGCACAGATACGCAGTATTTT.

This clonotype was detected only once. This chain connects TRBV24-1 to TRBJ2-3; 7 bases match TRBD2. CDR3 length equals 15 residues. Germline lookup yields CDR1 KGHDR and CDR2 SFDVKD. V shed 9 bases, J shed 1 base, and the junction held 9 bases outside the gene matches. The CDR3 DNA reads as TGTGCCACCTCCGGTACGGGGAGGGGCACAGATACGCAGTATTTT. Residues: CATSGTGRGTDTQYF.

CDR3 residues: CASLDRGSYEQYF. CDR3 in DNA: TGTGCCAGCCTAGACAGGGGCTCCTACGAGCAGTACTTC. The chain joins TRBV6-6 to TRBJ2-7; 8 nucleotides line up with TRBD1. This CDR3 contains 13 residues. Germline V gene lookup returns CDR1 MNHNY and CDR2 SVGAGI (reference sequence). The trim removed 8 bases at V and 0 bases at J, leaving 3 bases unmatched.

CDR3 residues: CASSLGTKREEETQYF. In nucleotides, the CDR3 is TGTGCCAGCAGCTTGGGCACGAAACGAGAAGAAGAGACCCAGTACTTC. This chain joins TRBV5-6 and TRBJ2-5; D is ambiguous. Germline V gene lookup returns CDR1 SGHDT and CDR2 YYEEEE. This CDR3 region has 16 residues. Trimming removed 0 bases from V and 3 bases from J, with 15 bases in between. Full variable domain (rest looked up from reference TRBV5-6 and TRBJ2-5): DAGVTQSPTHLIKTRGQQVTLRCSPKSGHDTVSWYQQALGQGPQFIFQYYEEEERQRGNFPDRFSGHQFPNYSSELNVNALLLGDSALYLCASSLGTKREEETQYFGPGTRLLVL.